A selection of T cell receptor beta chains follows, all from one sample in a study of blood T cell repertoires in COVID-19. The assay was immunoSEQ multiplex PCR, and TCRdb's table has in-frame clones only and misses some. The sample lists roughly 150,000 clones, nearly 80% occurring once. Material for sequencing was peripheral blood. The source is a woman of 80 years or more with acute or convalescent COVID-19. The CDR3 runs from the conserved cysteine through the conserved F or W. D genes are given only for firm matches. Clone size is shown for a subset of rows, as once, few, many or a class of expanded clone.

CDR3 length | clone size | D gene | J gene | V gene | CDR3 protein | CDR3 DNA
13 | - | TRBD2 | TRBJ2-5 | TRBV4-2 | CASSSGGEETQYF | TGTGCCAGCAGCAGCGGGGGGGAAGAGACCCAGTACTTC
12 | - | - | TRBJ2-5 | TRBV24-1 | CATSYRDETQYF | TGTGCCACCAGTTACAGGGACGAGACCCAGTACTTC
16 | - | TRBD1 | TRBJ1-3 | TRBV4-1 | CASSQRTGGIRDTIYF | TGCGCCAGCAGCCAGAGGACAGGGGGGATACGGGACACCATATATTTT
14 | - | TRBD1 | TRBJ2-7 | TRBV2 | CASTRQGATHEQYF | TGTGCCAGCACCCGCCAGGGGGCTACCCACGAGCAGTACTTC
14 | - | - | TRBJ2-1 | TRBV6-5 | CAAGRVGTGNEQFF | TGTGCCGCGGGACGGGTAGGTACCGGGAATGAGCAGTTCTTC
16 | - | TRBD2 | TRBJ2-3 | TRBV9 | CASSLGTSGNTDTQYF | TGTGCCAGCAGCCTAGGGACTAGCGGTAACACAGATACGCAGTATTTT
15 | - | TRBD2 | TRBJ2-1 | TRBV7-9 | CASSSGLAGSNEQFF | TGTGCCAGCAGCTCGGGACTAGCGGGATCCAATGAGCAGTTCTTC
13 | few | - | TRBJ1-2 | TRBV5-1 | CASSLETNYGYTF | TGCGCCAGCAGCTTGGAGACAAACTATGGCTACACCTTC
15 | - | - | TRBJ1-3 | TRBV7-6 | CASSRGPRAGNTIYF | TGTGCCAGCAGTCGAGGACCGAGGGCTGGAAACACCATATATTTT
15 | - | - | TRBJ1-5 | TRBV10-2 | CASSQSGGANQPQHF | TGCGCCAGCAGTCAGTCCGGGGGAGCCAATCAGCCCCAGCATTTT
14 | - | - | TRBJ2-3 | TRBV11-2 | CASSYRGGADTQYF | TGTGCCAGCAGCTACAGGGGGGGGGCAGATACGCAGTATTTT